These 3 T cell receptor beta chains were all obtained from the same sample, sequenced in a study of CD8 T cells in Susac syndrome. Reverse transcription of roughly 0.45 to 1 ug RNA was performed with random hexamers. TCRdb reanalysed the immunoSEQ multiplex PCR reads using MiXCR and keeps one entry per CDR3 protein. Of some 110,000 distinct CDR3 sequences in the sample, just over 90% were seen once. Sequencing was done on a sample of CD8+ T cells from PBMCs. These receptors were obtained from a human donor with multiple sclerosis.

The V and J genes are TRBV3-1 and TRBJ2-5; TRBD2 aligns across 7 bases. J was trimmed by 3 bases and V by 0 bases; bases with no gene match: 7. The CDR3 is 16 amino acids. Germline values: CDR1 LGHDT, CDR2 YNNKEL (reference sequence). The CDR3, as DNA: TGTGCCAGCAGCCAAGAGCTGTCTAGCGGTGAAGAGACCCAGTACTTC. This gives the protein CASSQELSSGEETQYF.

The chain is built from TRBV9 and TRBJ2-6, with 7 nucleotides matching TRBD1. Germline loops: CDR1 SGDLS, CDR2 YYNGEE. CDR3 size: 20 residues. Trimming cost V 3 bases and J 2 bases; bases outside gene matches: 17. CDR3 loop: CASSASLGQGVSTGANVLTF. The CDR3 bases are TGTGCCAGCAGCGCGTCCCTCGGGCAGGGGGTGAGCACTGGGGCCAACGTCCTGACTTTC. Full variable domain (rest looked up from reference TRBV9 and TRBJ2-6): DSGVTQTPKHLITATGQRVTLRCSPRSGDLSVYWYQQSLDQGLQFLIQYYNGEERAKGNILERFSAQQFPDLHSELNLSSLELGDSALYFCASSASLGQGVSTGANVLTFGAGSRLTVL.

The chain recombines TRBV5-5 with TRBJ1-1, with D perhaps matching TRBD1 (6 bases). Germline CDR1 SGHKS, CDR2 YYEKEE (reference sequence). The CDR3 has 13 amino acids. V gave up 5 bases and J gave up 10 bases, with 18 bases separating them. This CDR3 is CASSDTNRVGAFF. The DNA of the CDR3 is TGTGCCAGCAGTGATACAAACAGGGTTGGAGCTTTCTTT.